This record concerns one T cell receptor (beta chain) sequence. Its antigen is not known. The data derive from a study of identifying expanded T cells in peripheral blood. Collection occurred without any documented infections or immune events in donors. Sequencing was performed with immunoSEQ multiplex PCR; in TCRdb, only in-frame clones are kept and a portion is missing. The top ten hold around 4% of the sample, which has about 86,000 clones, more than 75% seen once. Deletions cut 11 bases from V and 2 bases from J, with 15 bases between. Germline values: CDR1 SEHNR, CDR2 FQNEAQ (reference sequence). The CDR3 length is 13 residues. Study-level points and caveats: Technical replicates showed about 1.2 changed clones; approximately 2 weeks around 15; four weeks 19. Clone count variance between roughly 2-week samples rose with total template count.

This chain uses TRBV7-9 with TRBJ1-1; D is perhaps TRBD1 (5 bases). This TCR came from a person aged 18 to 70 in good health. Sequenced material: blood. In nucleotides, the CDR3 is TGTGCCGCGGGGGGGTCCCAAAACACTGAAGCTTTCTTT. It translates to CAAGGSQNTEAFF.